Below, 17 T cell receptor beta chains from the same sample are listed, as sequenced in a study of PD-1 blockade in classical Hodgkin lymphoma. This sample's time point: cycle 4 day 1 (C4D1), after more than 5 weeks of nivolumab. The patients all showed relapse after autologous stem cell transplantation, while their brentuximab vedotin exposure varied. The assay was immunoSEQ multiplex PCR, and TCRdb's table has in-frame clones only and misses some. The sample consists of under 25,000 clones, around 80% of them appearing once. This sample comprised peripheral blood mononuclear cells (PBMCs), obtained before the fourth cycle of nivolumab. The receptors were sampled from a human donor with classical Hodgkin lymphoma.

This clone has more than one count but fewer than ten. The chain carries TRBV7-2 and TRBJ2-7, with no clear D. The V gene lost 4 bases and the J gene lost 5 bases, with 6 bases spanning the gap. This CDR3 has 11 amino acids. Germline CDR1 reads SGHTA; CDR2 reads FQGNSA. The CDR3: CASSYTDEQYF. Written as DNA, the CDR3 is TGTGCCAGCAGCTACACGGACGAGCAGTACTTC. The whole variable domain, filled in from reference TRBV7-2 and TRBJ2-7, reads GAGVSQSPSNKVTEKGKDVELRCDPISGHTALYWYRQSLGQGLEFLIYFQGNSAPDKSGLPSDRFSAERTGGSVSTLTIQRTQQEDSAVYLCASSYTDEQYFGPGTRLTVT.

V and J are TRBV6-5 and TRBJ1-1, with D tentatively TRBD1 (5 bases). Germline V gene lookup returns CDR1 MNHEY and CDR2 SVGAGI. Trimming pared 7 bases from V and 8 bases from J, leaving 20 bases between. CDR3 size: 14 residues. The CDR3 protein is CASINLVGVLEAFF. The CDR3 DNA follows: TGTGCCAGCATCAACCTTGTGGGGGTTTTAGAAGCTTTCTTT.

The chain carries TRBV4-1 and TRBJ2-7, with TRBD1 as a possible D gene (6 bases). CDR1 and CDR2 (germline): MGHRA, YSYEKL. The length of the CDR3 is 17 residues. Trimming stripped 3 bases from V and 1 base from J, with 19 bases between. The CDR3 sequence is CASSHPPGHGISYEQYF. The CDR3 nucleotides read TGCGCCAGCAGCCATCCCCCGGGACACGGTATTTCCTACGAGCAGTACTTC.

This chain links TRBV30 with TRBJ1-3; D is undetermined. V shed 1 base and J shed 6 bases, with 7 bases lying between them. CDR3 size: 12 residues. CDR1 is GTSNPN, CDR2 SVGIG, per germline (reference sequence). In DNA, the CDR3 is TGTGCCTGGAGTGAGGGCCTAAACACCATATATTTT. This translates into CAWSEGLNTIYF.

The rearrangement links TRBV4-2 to TRBJ2-3; D tentatively reads TRBD1 or TRBD2 (5 bases each). Trimming shortened V by 2 bases and J by 1 base, and 16 bases separated the two germline ends. This CDR3 spans 17 amino acids. From germline, CDR1 is LGHNA and CDR2 YNFKEQ. Here the CDR3 DNA reads TGTGCCAGCAGCCAATACACCGGGACGCCGGGCACAGATACGCAGTATTTT. It codes for CASSQYTGTPGTDTQYF.

The chain couples TRBV14 to TRBJ1-5; 9 positions match TRBD1. CDR1 SGHDN and CDR2 FVKESK come from the germline V gene. There are 15 residues in the CDR3. Germline trimming cut 1 base from V and 4 bases from J; bases unmatched to any gene: 2. The CDR3 here is CASSQAGTGNQPQHF. The CDR3 bases are TGTGCCAGCAGCCAAGCGGGGACAGGGAATCAGCCCCAGCATTTT. Variable domain in full (rest from reference TRBV14 and TRBJ1-5): EAGVTQFPSHSVIEKGQTVTLRCDPISGHDNLYWYRRVMGKEIKFLLHFVKESKQDESGMPNNRFLAERTGGTYSTLKVQPAELEDSGVYFCASSQAGTGNQPQHFGDGTRLSIL.

There are a few counts of this clone. The chain uses TRBV9 and TRBJ1-2; a possible D gene is TRBD1 (5 bases). Germline V lookup: CDR1 SGDLS, CDR2 YYNGEE. V was pared by 2 bases and J by 5 bases, with 19 bases between. The CDR3 is 16 residues long. This CDR3 is CASSVNQGPLEYGYTF. The DNA of the CDR3 is TGTGCCAGCAGCGTGAACCAGGGCCCCCTCGAATATGGCTACACCTTC.

The chain has TRBV7-2 and TRBJ1-3, with 7 bases lining up with TRBD1. The CDR3 is 13 residues long. Per the germline V gene, CDR1 is SGHTA and CDR2 is FQGNSA. J was trimmed by 12 bases and V by 2 bases; bases with no gene match: 7. CDR3 sequence: CASSLRQGIHIYF. CDR3 DNA sequence: TGTGCCAGCAGCTTACGACAGGGCATTCACATATATTTT.

The chain has TRBV29-1 and TRBJ1-2; 7 nucleotides line up with TRBD1. The V gene's germline CDR1 is SQVTM and CDR2 ANQGSEA. The CDR3 totals 13 residues. V was clipped by 3 bases and J by 4 bases; unmatched bases: 5. The CDR3 is CSVDPRGAYGYTF. CDR3 DNA: TGCAGCGTTGATCCCAGGGGGGCCTATGGCTACACCTTC.

A single count supports this clone. The rearrangement uses TRBV7-8 and TRBJ1-3; weak D call: TRBD1 (5 bases). The CDR3 consists of 17 residues. The germline CDR1 and CDR2 sequences are SGHVS and FQNEAQ. Trimming removed 4 bases at V and 0 bases at J, with 16 bases between. In DNA, the CDR3 is TGTGCCAGCAGCTCCCTGGGGGTGGGATACTCTGGAAACACCATATATTTT. Translating gives CASSSLGVGYSGNTIYF.

The chain uses TRBV6-1 and TRBJ1-1, with D maybe TRBD1 (5 bases). This CDR3 is built from 12 residues. Germline lookup yields CDR1 MNHNS and CDR2 SASEGT. With 11 bases removed from V and 7 bases from J, the gap between germline ends came to 17 bases. The CDR3 nucleotides are TGTGCCTCAATTCGGGACGCGTTTGAAGCTTTCTTT. Translated, it gives CASIRDAFEAFF.

The V and J genes are TRBV19 and TRBJ1-2; D call uncertain. The CDR3 consists of 13 residues. CDR1 and CDR2 (germline): LNHDA, SQIVND (reference sequence). Between the trimmed V and J ends, which lost 5 bases and 5 bases, there was a span of 12 bases. For the CDR3, the DNA is TGTGCCAGTAGTTCCTATAGGGATTATGGCTACACCTTC. Its protein is CASSSYRDYGYTF.

This clone was observed once. J is TRBJ2-7 and V is TRBV7-8, with D uncertain. Germline assignment: CDR1 SGHVS and CDR2 FQNEAQ. The CDR3 extends over 15 amino acids. Deletions cut 0 bases from V and 3 bases from J, with 12 bases between. CDR3 residues: CASSLAVGFGYEQYF. The CDR3 DNA reads TGTGCCAGCAGCTTAGCGGTGGGTTTCGGCTACGAGCAGTACTTC.

This clone was counted a few times. The V call is TRBV30, the J call TRBJ1-6, with TRBD1 matching over 9 bases. The germline CDR1 and CDR2 sequences are GTSNPN and SVGIG (reference sequence). V lost 4 bases to trimming and J lost 7 bases; unmatched junction nucleotides: 5. CDR3 size: 14 residues. The CDR3 DNA sequence: TGTGCCTGGACTGGACAGGGGCCCAATTCACCCCTCCACTTT. It yields the protein CAWTGQGPNSPLHF.

V is TRBV10-2 and J is TRBJ2-5; 8 bases match TRBD2. The trim removed 4 bases at V and 4 bases at J, leaving 14 bases unmatched. CDR3 length: 17 amino acids. Germline V gene sequence: CDR1 WSHSY, CDR2 SAAADI. The DNA of the CDR3 is TGCGCCAGCAGTGTTACTAGCGGTATTATTAGGGGAGAGACCCAGTACTTC. Protein product: CASSVTSGIIRGETQYF.

The chain links TRBV7-9 to TRBJ1-4; D may be TRBD1 (5 bases). Germline lookup yields CDR1 SEHNR and CDR2 FQNEAQ (reference sequence). The CDR3 has 15 residues. V was pared by 7 bases and J by 2 bases, with 14 bases between. The CDR3 nucleotides read TGTGCCAGCAACTCCTGGGAGGGGACTAATGAAAAACTGTTTTTT. This translates into CASNSWEGTNEKLFF.

The chain uses TRBV14 and TRBJ2-4; 7 bases are a match to TRBD2. The germline V gene has CDR1 SGHDN and CDR2 FVKESK. V was clipped by 4 bases and J by 0 bases; unmatched bases: 12. The CDR3 loop spans 18 amino acids. The CDR3 protein is CASSPHRTGGLAKNIQYF. The CDR3 DNA reads as TGTGCCAGCAGCCCACATCGGACGGGGGGTTTAGCCAAAAACATTCAGTACTTC. Supplemented by reference TRBV14 and TRBJ2-4, the full variable domain reads EAGVTQFPSHSVIEKGQTVTLRCDPISGHDNLYWYRRVMGKEIKFLLHFVKESKQDESGMPNNRFLAERTGGTYSTLKVQPAELEDSGVYFCASSPHRTGGLAKNIQYFGAGTRLSVL.